This TCR beta chain derives from a study of Ad26.COV2.S vaccination and SARS-CoV-2 variants. Study-level information: In the COV1001 trial, the donor was in the Ad26.COV2.S arm. Ad26.COV2.S given intramuscularly, once or twice 56 days apart. Study conclusions and caveats: Analyses of TCR breadth and depth may have underestimated total T cell responses. Reports say spike-specific CD8+ and CD4+ T cell responses covered substantial breadth after vaccination.

This sample's treatment: some 20 received Ad26.COV2.S at low or high dose, single or two shots; about 5 received placebo; per-sample allocation not given. Sampling took place 63 days after the first vaccine or placebo injection. Clones were read by immunoSEQ multiplex PCR, and TCRdb kept only the in-frame ones, dropping some. Seen here are 300,000 to 400,000 clones, 88% observed once, and the top ten hold around 6.6%. V dropped 1 base and J dropped 1 base, with 4 bases sitting between them. Germline CDR1 reads LGHDT; CDR2 reads YNNKEL (reference sequence). The CDR3 extends over 13 amino acids. This clone was observed a few times. Its matching antigen is unknown.

The source of this sequence is a person aged 18-65 years who received the Ad26.COV2.S COVID-19 vaccine or a placebo. J is TRBJ1-1 and V is TRBV3-1 (or the pseudogene TRBV3-2), with D uncertain. The starting material was peripheral blood, obtained in a trial of Ad26.COV2.S vaccine versus placebo. This chain's CDR3 is CASSQVWNTEAFF. The CDR3 coding sequence is TGTGCCAGCAGCCAAGTATGGAACACTGAAGCTTTCTTT.